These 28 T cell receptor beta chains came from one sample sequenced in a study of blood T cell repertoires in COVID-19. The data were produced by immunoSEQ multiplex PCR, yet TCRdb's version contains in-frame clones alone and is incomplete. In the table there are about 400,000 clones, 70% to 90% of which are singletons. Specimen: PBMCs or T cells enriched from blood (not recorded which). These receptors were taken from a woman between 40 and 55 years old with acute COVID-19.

The CDR3 DNA reads TGTGCCAGCAGCTTAGGCGCGAGGGGGCGCAAGGACGAGCAGTACTTC. Encoded protein: CASSLGARGRKDEQYF. The chain couples TRBV7-9 to TRBJ2-7; TRBD1 matches 7 bases. CDR1 is SEHNR and CDR2 is FQNEAQ in the germline V gene (reference sequence). J lost 5 bases, V lost 1 base, and 11 bases had no gene match. The CDR3 consists of 16 residues.

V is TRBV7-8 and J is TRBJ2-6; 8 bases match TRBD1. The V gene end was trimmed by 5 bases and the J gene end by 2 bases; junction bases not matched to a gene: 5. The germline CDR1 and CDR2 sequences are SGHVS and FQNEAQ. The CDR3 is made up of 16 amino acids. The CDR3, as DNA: TGTGCCAGCAGCCGAGAGACAGGGGCTGGGGCCAACGTCCTGACTTTC. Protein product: CASSRETGAGANVLTF.

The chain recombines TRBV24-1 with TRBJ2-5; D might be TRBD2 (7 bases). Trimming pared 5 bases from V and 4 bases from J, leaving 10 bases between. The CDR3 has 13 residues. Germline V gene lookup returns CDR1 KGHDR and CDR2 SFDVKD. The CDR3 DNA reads TGTGCCACCAGTGTGCGGGGGCGAGAGACCCAGTACTTC. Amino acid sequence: CATSVRGRETQYF.

The CDR3 reads CAWTQGYNSPLHF. CDR3 nucleotide sequence: TGTGCCTGGACCCAGGGGTATAATTCACCCCTCCACTTT. The V gene is TRBV30, the J gene TRBJ1-6, with D maybe TRBD1 (6 bases). Looked up from germline, CDR1 is GTSNPN and CDR2 is SVGIG (reference sequence). This CDR3 has 13 amino acids. V was cut by 4 bases and J by 4 bases, with 8 bases left in between.

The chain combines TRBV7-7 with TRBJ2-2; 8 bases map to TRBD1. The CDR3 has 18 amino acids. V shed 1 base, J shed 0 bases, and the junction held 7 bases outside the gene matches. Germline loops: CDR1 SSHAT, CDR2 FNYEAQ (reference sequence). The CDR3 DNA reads TGTGCCAGCAGCTTAGGAGGAGGGACAGGCTCGAACACCGGGGAGCTGTTTTTT. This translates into CASSLGGGTGSNTGELFF.

The CDR3 bases are TGTGCCAGCAGAGTATGGCTCTACGAGCAGTACTTC. Encoded protein: CASRVWLYEQYF. This chain joins TRBV28 and TRBJ2-7; D gene ambiguous. V lost 6 bases to trimming and J lost 3 bases, with 9 bases between them. Germline lookup yields CDR1 MDHEN and CDR2 SYDVKM. The CDR3 length is 12 residues.

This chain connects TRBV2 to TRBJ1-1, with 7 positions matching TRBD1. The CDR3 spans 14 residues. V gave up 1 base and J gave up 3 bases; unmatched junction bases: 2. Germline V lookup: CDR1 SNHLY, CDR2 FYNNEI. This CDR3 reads CASSEEGGHTEAFF. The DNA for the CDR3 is TGTGCCAGCAGTGAAGAAGGGGGCCACACTGAAGCTTTCTTT.

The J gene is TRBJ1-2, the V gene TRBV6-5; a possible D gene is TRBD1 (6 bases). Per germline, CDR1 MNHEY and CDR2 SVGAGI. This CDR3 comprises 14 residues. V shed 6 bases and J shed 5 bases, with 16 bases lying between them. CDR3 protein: CASRSQGRLYGYTF. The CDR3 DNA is TGTGCCAGCAGGTCCCAGGGGCGCCTGTATGGCTACACCTTC.

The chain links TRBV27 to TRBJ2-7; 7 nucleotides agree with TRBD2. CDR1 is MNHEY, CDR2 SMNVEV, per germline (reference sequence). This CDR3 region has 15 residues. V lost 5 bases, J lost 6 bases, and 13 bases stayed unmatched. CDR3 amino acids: CASSPDLGGVREQYF. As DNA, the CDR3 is TGTGCCAGCAGTCCCGACCTTGGGGGGGTCCGCGAGCAGTACTTC.

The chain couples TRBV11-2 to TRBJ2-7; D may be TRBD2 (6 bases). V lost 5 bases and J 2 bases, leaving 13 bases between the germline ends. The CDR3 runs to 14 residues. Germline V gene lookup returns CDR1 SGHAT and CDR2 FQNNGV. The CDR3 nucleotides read TGTGCCAGCAGCCCCCCCCCGGGGGCCTACGAGCAGTACTTC. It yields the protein CASSPPPGAYEQYF.

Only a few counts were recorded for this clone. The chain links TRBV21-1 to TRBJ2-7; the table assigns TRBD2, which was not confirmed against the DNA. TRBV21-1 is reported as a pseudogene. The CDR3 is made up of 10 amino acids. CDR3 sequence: CASNWWEQYF. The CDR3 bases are TGTGCCAGCAACTGGTGGGAGCAGTACTTC.

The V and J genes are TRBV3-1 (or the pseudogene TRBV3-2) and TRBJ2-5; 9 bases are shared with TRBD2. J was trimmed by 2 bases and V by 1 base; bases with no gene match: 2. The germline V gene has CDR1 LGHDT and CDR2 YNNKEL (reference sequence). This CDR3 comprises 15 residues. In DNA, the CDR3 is TGTGCCAGCAGCCAAGCCCTAGCGGGGCAAGAGACCCAGTACTTC. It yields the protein CASSQALAGQETQYF.

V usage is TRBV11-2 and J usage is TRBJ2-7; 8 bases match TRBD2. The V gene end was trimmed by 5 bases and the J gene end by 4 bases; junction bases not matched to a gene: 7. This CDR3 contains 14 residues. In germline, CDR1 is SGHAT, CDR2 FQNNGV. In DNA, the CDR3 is TGTGCCAGCAGCCTCGAGCGGGGGACGTACGAGCAGTACTTC. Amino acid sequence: CASSLERGTYEQYF.

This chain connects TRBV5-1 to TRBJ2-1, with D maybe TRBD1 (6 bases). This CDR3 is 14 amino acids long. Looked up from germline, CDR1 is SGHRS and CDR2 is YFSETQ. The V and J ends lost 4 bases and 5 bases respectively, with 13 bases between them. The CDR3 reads CASSHTGKDNEQFF. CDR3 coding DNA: TGCGCCAGCAGCCATACAGGGAAGGACAATGAGCAGTTCTTC. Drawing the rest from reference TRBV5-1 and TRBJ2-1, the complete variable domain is KAGVTQTPRYLIKTRGQQVTLSCSPISGHRSVSWYQQTPGQGLQFLFEYFSETQRNKGNFPGRFSGRQFSNSRSEMNVSTLELGDSALYLCASSHTGKDNEQFFGPGTRLTVL.

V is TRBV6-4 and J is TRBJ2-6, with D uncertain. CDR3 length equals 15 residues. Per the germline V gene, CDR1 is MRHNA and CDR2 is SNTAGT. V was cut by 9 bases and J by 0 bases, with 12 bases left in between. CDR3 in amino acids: CASSADFSGANVLTF. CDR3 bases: TGTGCCAGTTCGGCCGACTTCTCTGGGGCCAACGTCCTGACTTTC.

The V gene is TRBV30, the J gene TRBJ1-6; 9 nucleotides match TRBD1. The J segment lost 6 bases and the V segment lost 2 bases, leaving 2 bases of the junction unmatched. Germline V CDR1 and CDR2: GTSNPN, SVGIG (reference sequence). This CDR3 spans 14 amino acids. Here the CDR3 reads CAWSLDRGNSPLHF. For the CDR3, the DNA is TGTGCCTGGAGTCTGGACAGGGGTAATTCACCCCTCCACTTT.

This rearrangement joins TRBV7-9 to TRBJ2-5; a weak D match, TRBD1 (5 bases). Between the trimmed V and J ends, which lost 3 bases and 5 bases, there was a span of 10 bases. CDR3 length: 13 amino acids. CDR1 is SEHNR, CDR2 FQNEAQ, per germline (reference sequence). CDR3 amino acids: CASSLGRGETQYF. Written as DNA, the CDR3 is TGTGCCAGCAGCTTGGGTAGGGGCGAGACCCAGTACTTC.

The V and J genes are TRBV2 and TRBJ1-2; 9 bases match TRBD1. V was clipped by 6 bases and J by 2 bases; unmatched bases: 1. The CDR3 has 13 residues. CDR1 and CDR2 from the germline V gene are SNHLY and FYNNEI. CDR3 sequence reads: CASRGTGNYGYTF. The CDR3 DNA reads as TGTGCCAGCAGGGGGACAGGGAACTATGGCTACACCTTC.

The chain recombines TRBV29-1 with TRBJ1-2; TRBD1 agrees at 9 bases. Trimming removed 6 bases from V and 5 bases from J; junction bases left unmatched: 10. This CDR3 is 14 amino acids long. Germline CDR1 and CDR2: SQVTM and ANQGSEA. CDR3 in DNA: TGCAGCGTCTCCAGTCCCGGGACAGGGTATGGCTACACCTTC. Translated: CSVSSPGTGYGYTF.

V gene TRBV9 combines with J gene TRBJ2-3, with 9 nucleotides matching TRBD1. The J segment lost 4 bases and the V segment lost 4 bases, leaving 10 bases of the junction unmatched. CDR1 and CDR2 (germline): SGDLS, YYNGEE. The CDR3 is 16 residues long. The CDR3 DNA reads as TGTGCCAGCAGCATAAGTCGGGACAGGGTGTCAGATACGCAGTATTTT. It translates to CASSISRDRVSDTQYF.

The CDR3 DNA reads TGTGCCAGCAGTTCTGTCGGGGAGGGGGGCTACGAGCAGTACTTC. Residues: CASSSVGEGGYEQYF. The chain has TRBV27 and TRBJ2-7; the D gene is possibly TRBD2 (7 bases). This CDR3 comprises 15 residues. The germline V gene has CDR1 MNHEY and CDR2 SMNVEV (reference sequence). Between the trimmed V and J ends, which lost 4 bases and 3 bases, there was a span of 16 bases.

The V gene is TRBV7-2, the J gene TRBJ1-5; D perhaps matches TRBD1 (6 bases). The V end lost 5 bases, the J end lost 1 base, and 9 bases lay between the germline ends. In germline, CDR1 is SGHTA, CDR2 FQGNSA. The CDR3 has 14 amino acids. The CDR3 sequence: CASSAGASNQPQHF. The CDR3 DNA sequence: TGTGCCAGCAGCGCGGGGGCGAGCAATCAGCCCCAGCATTTT.

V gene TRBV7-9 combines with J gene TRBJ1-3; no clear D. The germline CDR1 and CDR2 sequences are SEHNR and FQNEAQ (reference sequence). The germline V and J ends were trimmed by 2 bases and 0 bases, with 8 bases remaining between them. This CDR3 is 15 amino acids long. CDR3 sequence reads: CASSLNTGSGNTIYF. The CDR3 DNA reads TGTGCCAGCAGCTTAAACACGGGCTCTGGAAACACCATATATTTT.

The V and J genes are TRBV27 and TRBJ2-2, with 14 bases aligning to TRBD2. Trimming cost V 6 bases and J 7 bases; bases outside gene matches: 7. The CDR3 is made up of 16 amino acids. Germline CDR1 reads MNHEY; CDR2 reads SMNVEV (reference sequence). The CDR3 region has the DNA TGTGCCAGCAGGCAGACTAGCGGGGGGGCCTTCGGGGAGCTGTTTTTT. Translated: CASRQTSGGAFGELFF.

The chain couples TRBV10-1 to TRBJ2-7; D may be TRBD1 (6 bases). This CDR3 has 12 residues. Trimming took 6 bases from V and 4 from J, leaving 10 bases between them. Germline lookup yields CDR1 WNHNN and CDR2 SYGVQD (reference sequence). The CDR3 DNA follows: TGCGCCAGCAGGGACAGAGATTACGAGCAGTACTTC. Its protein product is CASRDRDYEQYF.

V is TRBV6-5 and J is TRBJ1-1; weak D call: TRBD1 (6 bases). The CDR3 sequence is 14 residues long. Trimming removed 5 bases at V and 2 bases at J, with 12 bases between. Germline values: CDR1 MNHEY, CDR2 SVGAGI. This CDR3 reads CASSRGGPNTEAFF. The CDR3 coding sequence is TGTGCCAGCAGTCGGGGGGGCCCCAACACTGAAGCTTTCTTT.

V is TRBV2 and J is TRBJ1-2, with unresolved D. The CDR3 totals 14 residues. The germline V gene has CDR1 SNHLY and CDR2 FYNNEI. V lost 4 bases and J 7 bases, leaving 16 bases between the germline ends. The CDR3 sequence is CASSVAEGSGGYTF. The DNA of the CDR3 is TGTGCCAGCAGTGTGGCAGAGGGTTCGGGTGGCTACACCTTC.

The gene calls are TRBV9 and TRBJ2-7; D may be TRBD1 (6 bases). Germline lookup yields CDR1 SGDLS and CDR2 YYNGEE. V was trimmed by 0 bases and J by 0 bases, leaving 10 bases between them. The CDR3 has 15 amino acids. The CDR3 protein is CASSVGQASSYEQYF. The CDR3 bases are TGTGCCAGCAGCGTAGGACAGGCTAGCTCCTACGAGCAGTACTTC.